This TCR beta chain came from a study of T cell repertoires in cytomegalovirus infection. About the research overall: Public TCR beta signatures indicated both CMV infection and matching HLA type.

Study-level points and caveats: Adding up the frequency of public TCR beta families identified people who carried CMV plus the relevant HLA. What dominated the ex vivo response were HLA-C-restricted CMV-specific TCR beta clonotypes.

V lost 6 bases, J lost 5 bases, and 23 bases lay in between. The CDR3 extends over 16 amino acids. Germline lookup yields CDR1 MDHEN and CDR2 SYDVKM. Only a few counts were recorded for this clonotype. The target antigen is unknown. One entry per CDR3 protein, called by TCRdb with MiXCR from the reads. The sample yields about 230,000 distinct CDR3 sequences, roughly 22% seen once. V usage is TRBV28 and J usage is TRBJ2-7; weak D call: TRBD1 (6 bases). This TCR came from a human donor in good health (CMV status not recorded). Some clones in this sample may be carry-over from other donors' samples. Sequencing input: CD8+ T cells from PBMCs. The CDR3 nucleotides read TGTGCCAGCAGGCCCCTAACGACAGGTATTTTCCACGAGCAGTACTTC. This sequence encodes CASRPLTTGIFHEQYF.